The sequence of this T cell receptor beta chain was determined in a study of CD8 T cells in ankylosing spondylitis (dated by TCRdb to about 2017). Study-level background: The study profiled T cell receptor beta repertoires in healthy donors and ankylosing spondylitis patients to find disease-linked TCR variants. In total, the full study cohort was made up of about 99 healthy donors and 25 to 30 ankylosing spondylitis patients. Peripheral blood samples were taken, and synovial fluid was additionally collected from ankylosing spondylitis patients.

General findings and caveats noted by the study authors: The disease-linked clones were reported as significantly enriched in matched synovial fluid samples from ankylosing spondylitis patients. In peripheral blood, the disease-linked clones were found at relatively low frequencies and had a CD8+ phenotype. A TCR beta motif of roughly 8 highly homologous amino acid variants appeared characteristic of blood from ankylosing spondylitis patients. Some motif variants were previously reported in synovial fluid and blood of reactive arthritis patients, suggesting common disease-initiation mechanisms.

The listed sequencing device is Illumina HiSeq 2500. TCR beta libraries were prepared by quantitative 5'-RACE with molecular barcodes. The source study handled its data this way. A new computational method based on a probabilistic model of VDJ rearrangement was used to identify disease-linked TCR variants. TCRdb reworked the public reads: Q25 trimming with fastp, MiXCR clone assembly, productive beta chains retained. Each entry is one CDR3 protein sequence, shown with its most common DNA and genes. These V and J calls are TCRdb output, not the study's own analysis. This sample comprises approximately 140,000 distinct CDR3 sequences, about a tenth of them detected only once. The top ten constitute roughly 3.3% of the sample. The V end loses 0 bases and the J end loses 8 bases, and a stretch of 10 bases separates them. The germline V gene (reference sequence) specifies DFQATT as CDR1 and SNEGSKA as CDR2. The CDR3 has 13 amino acids, counting the end cysteine and phenylalanine. The only DNA kept is the CDR3, 39 bases in frame from the first base.

This clonotype was recorded many times. Its antigen is currently not known. Qualities for individual bases were not recorded, and no much larger clone is one base off. Sequenced: blood, either unsorted or a sorted T cell fraction (not recorded which). The chain is encoded by TRBV20-1 joined to TRBJ2-2; no D gene is confidently identified. The sequence was obtained from a male donor with ankylosing spondylitis or in good health (not recorded which). The sequenced DNA is TGCAGTGCTAGAGACCGATTTTCTGGGGAGCTGTTTTTT. Its protein is CSARDRFSGELFF.